These T cell receptor beta chains were read from a single sample in a study of beta chain features in type 1 diabetes. Method: immunoSEQ multiplex PCR; TCRdb's copy keeps in-frame clones and lacks some. This table has roughly 53,000 clones, roughly 40% appearing once. Material for sequencing was Tregs from blood. These receptors all stem from a man between 25 and 39 years old with type 1 diabetes. The CDR3 runs from the conserved cysteine through the conserved F or W. The D gene is left open where the match is weak. Only part of the rows carry a size: once, few, many, or a class if the clone is expanded.

abundance	v_gene	j_gene	d_gene	CDR3aa	CDR3nt
once	TRBV4-3	TRBJ2-1	-	CASSQEGGWRVGRSYNEQFF	TGCGCCAGCAGCCAAGAAGGAGGATGGCGGGTTGGCCGCTCCTACAATGAGCAGTTCTTC
few	TRBV6-5	TRBJ2-7	TRBD2	CASSYSSASGIYEQYF	TGTGCCAGCAGTTACTCTTCAGCTAGCGGGATCTACGAGCAGTACTTC
-	TRBV30	TRBJ1-2	TRBD1	CAWSPQGADNYGYTF	TGTGCCTGGAGTCCGCAGGGGGCAGACAACTATGGCTACACCTTC
-	TRBV18	TRBJ2-1	TRBD2	CASSPSGSSYNEQFF	TGTGCCAGCTCACCAAGCGGGAGCTCCTACAATGAGCAGTTCTTC
-	TRBV6-5	TRBJ2-1	-	CASRVFGLYNEQFF	TGTGCCAGCCGGGTCTTCGGGTTATACAATGAGCAGTTCTTC
-	TRBV28	TRBJ2-3	-	CASSGPRTDTQYF	TGTGCCAGCAGTGGCCCTCGAACAGATACGCAGTATTTT
-	TRBV6-5	TRBJ2-6	-	CASSYSKLSGANVLTF	TGTGCCAGCAGTTACTCGAAGCTCTCTGGGGCCAACGTCCTGACTTTC
-	TRBV23-1	TRBJ2-7	TRBD2	CASSQSRTSGRSSSYEQYF	TGCGCCAGCAGTCAATCTCGGACTAGCGGGAGGTCGAGCTCCTACGAGCAGTACTTC
-	TRBV28	TRBJ1-1	-	CATDGQNTEAFF	TGTGCCACCGACGGACAGAACACTGAAGCTTTCTTT
-	TRBV30	TRBJ2-1	TRBD2	CAWSPKLGTSGGTGYNEQFF	TGTGCCTGGAGTCCAAAACTTGGGACTAGCGGGGGGACGGGCTACAATGAGCAGTTCTTC
-	TRBV4-3	TRBJ2-4	-	CASSPLADLAKNIQYF	TGCGCCAGCAGCCCCCTGGCGGATCTAGCCAAAAACATTCAGTACTTC
-	TRBV5-1	TRBJ2-5	TRBD1	CASSGQGFGLETQYF	TGCGCCAGCAGCGGACAGGGTTTTGGGTTGGAGACCCAGTACTTC
few	TRBV7-9	TRBJ2-5	-	CASSLLGRETQYF	TGTGCCAGCAGCTTATTGGGGCGGGAGACCCAGTACTTC
-	TRBV2	TRBJ1-5	TRBD1	CATQTGNNQPQHF	TGTGCCACCCAGACAGGGAACAATCAGCCCCAGCATTTT
-	TRBV10-3	TRBJ2-3	-	CATGTHPTGPISDTQYF	TGTGCCACCGGAACACACCCAACAGGGCCAATTTCAGATACGCAGTATTTT
few	TRBV30	TRBJ1-5	-	CEEGGVNVNQPQHF	TGTGAAGAGGGGGGGGTAAATGTGAATCAGCCCCAGCATTTT
-	TRBV28	TRBJ2-2	-	CASSPPRNTGELFF	TGTGCCAGCAGCCCCCCGCGGAACACCGGGGAGCTGTTTTTT
-	TRBV7-2	TRBJ1-1	TRBD1	CASSPPGWTGGEAFF	TGTGCCAGCAGCCCCCCCGGTTGGACAGGGGGTGAAGCTTTCTTT
few	TRBV19	TRBJ2-4	TRBD1	CASSSWDRVDIQYF	TGTGCCAGTAGTAGCTGGGACAGGGTTGACATTCAGTACTTC
-	TRBV15	TRBJ1-5	-	CATSRGGGGQPQHF	TGTGCCACCAGCAGAGGAGGAGGAGGGCAGCCCCAGCATTTT
once	TRBV28	TRBJ1-4	-	CASSSIREATNEKLFF	TGTGCCAGCAGTTCCATCAGGGAAGCAACTAATGAAAAACTGTTTTTT
-	TRBV5-4	TRBJ2-7	-	CASSLMQGLGEQYF	TGTGCCAGCAGCTTGATGCAGGGTTTGGGCGAGCAGTACTTC
few	TRBV4-2	TRBJ2-1	TRBD2	CASSQEVAGGQNEQFF	TGTGCCAGCAGCCAAGAGGTCGCGGGAGGGCAGAATGAGCAGTTCTTC
-	TRBV18	TRBJ2-7	TRBD2	CASSTTLLAGAAGDEQYF	TGTGCCAGCTCAACCACATTGTTAGCGGGCGCCGCGGGGGACGAGCAGTACTTC
-	TRBV9	TRBJ2-1	-	CASSVVGGLYNEQFF	TGTGCCAGCAGCGTAGTTGGCGGGCTTTACAATGAGCAGTTCTTC
-	TRBV7-3	TRBJ2-1	TRBD2	CASSLSYGTTYNEQFF	TGTGCCAGCAGCCTATCGTACGGGACTACTTACAATGAGCAGTTCTTC
-	TRBV6-6	TRBJ2-3	-	CASSPPGTDTQYF	TGTGCCAGCAGCCCCCCCGGGACAGATACGCAGTATTTT
few	TRBV7-9	TRBJ2-3	TRBD2	CASSLPHGGRAITDTQYF	TGTGCCAGCAGCCTCCCCCACGGCGGGAGGGCCATTACAGATACGCAGTATTTT
-	TRBV5-4	TRBJ2-3	TRBD1	CASSLGQGMRTDTQYF	TGTGCCAGCAGCTTAGGACAGGGGATGAGAACAGATACGCAGTATTTT
-	TRBV2	TRBJ1-1	TRBD1	CASSGQGNTEAFF	TGTGCCAGCAGTGGACAGGGTAACACTGAAGCTTTCTTT
few	TRBV5-1	TRBJ2-1	-	CASSLDGSYNEQFF	TGCGCCAGCAGCTTGGACGGGAGTTACAATGAGCAGTTCTTC
few	TRBV10-2	TRBJ2-1	-	CASSDPLPLLYNEQFF	TGCGCCAGCAGTGACCCTCTTCCCCTCCTCTACAATGAGCAGTTCTTC
-	TRBV18	TRBJ2-7	-	CASSPLFTAASYEQYF	TGTGCCAGCTCACCTTTATTCACAGCAGCCAGCTACGAGCAGTACTTC
-	TRBV7-9	TRBJ1-2	-	CASSRDQRSGYTF	TGTGCCAGCAGCCGTGACCAGAGGTCTGGCTACACCTTC
few	TRBV4-2	TRBJ1-1	TRBD1	CASSPFGQGEMNTEAFF	TGTGCCAGCAGCCCTTTTGGACAGGGAGAGATGAACACTGAAGCTTTCTTT
few	TRBV6-6	TRBJ2-1	TRBD2	CASTSFGGRANEQFF	TGTGCCAGCACCTCCTTTGGCGGGAGGGCCAATGAGCAGTTCTTC
-	TRBV14	TRBJ2-7	TRBD2	CASSPFNRLAGGHEQYF	TGTGCCAGCAGCCCATTTAATCGGCTAGCGGGAGGTCACGAGCAGTACTTC
few	TRBV6-5	TRBJ1-5	TRBD1	CASRITGGRQPQHF	TGTGCCAGCAGGATAACAGGGGGCAGACAGCCCCAGCATTTT
-	TRBV18	TRBJ1-1	-	CASSFLSTGENTEAFF	TGTGCCAGCTCATTCCTCAGCACGGGTGAGAACACTGAAGCTTTCTTT
-	TRBV28	TRBJ2-5	-	CASSFRDMETQYF	TGTGCCAGCAGTTTCCGGGACATGGAGACCCAGTACTTC
-	TRBV4-2	TRBJ2-4	-	CASSQAGKNIQYF	TGTGCCAGCAGCCAAGCCGGGAAAAACATTCAGTACTTC
-	TRBV5-1	TRBJ2-6	TRBD2	CASRSGLSRSGANVLTF	TGCGCCAGCAGATCGGGACTATCCCGCTCTGGGGCCAACGTCCTGACTTTC
few	TRBV28	TRBJ1-3	-	CASSFVSSGNTIYF	TGTGCCAGCAGTTTTGTCAGCTCTGGAAACACCATATATTTT
few	TRBV6-6	TRBJ2-2	TRBD1	CASSKTSDRGGELFF	TGTGCCAGCAGTAAAACCTCCGACAGGGGCGGGGAGCTGTTTTTT
few	TRBV5-1	TRBJ2-1	-	CASSFREGKESEQFF	TGCGCCAGCAGCTTTCGGGAAGGGAAAGAAAGTGAGCAGTTCTTC
few	TRBV5-1	TRBJ2-2	TRBD1	CASSRTGTNTGELFF	TGCGCCAGCAGCCGGACAGGGACGAACACCGGGGAGCTGTTTTTT
-	TRBV7-2	TRBJ1-1	-	CASSLGGAGYTEAFF	TGTGCCAGCAGCTTAGGGGGCGCGGGATACACTGAAGCTTTCTTT